This T cell receptor beta chain was recorded in a study of patients and donors after allogeneic stem cell transplantation. TCRdb ran MiXCR on the RT-PCR reads and lists one entry per CDR3 protein. Here the sample spans approximately 430,000 distinct CDR3 sequences, 15% to 20% being singletons. The V gene lost 6 bases and the J gene lost 5 bases, with 23 bases spanning the gap. CDR3 length equals 17 residues. Looked up from germline, CDR1 is ENHRY and CDR2 is SYGVKD. The chain recombines TRBV10-3 with TRBJ2-1; D gene unclear. Specimen: blood, either unsorted or a sorted T cell fraction (not recorded which). This clonotype was sampled from a human donor who was either an allogeneic HSCT recipient or a stem cell or donor lymphocyte infusion donor (not recorded which). It is not recorded whose cells these are; they may come from a transplant donor. The CDR3 region is CAIRAARRSTLHNEQFF. In nucleotides, the CDR3 is TGTGCCATCAGGGCTGCTAGACGGTCTACTCTTCACAATGAGCAGTTCTTC.